The present entry profiles one T cell receptor (beta chain) with its context. The antigen it recognizes is unknown. The sample holds no much larger clone one base away, and base qualities are not on file. The immunoSEQ assay amplified TCRB CDR3 regions from roughly 2 micrograms of genomic DNA, or from all available DNA when less than that amount was available. The multiplex PCR employed 60 forward primers targeting TCR V beta segments and 13 reverse primers targeting J beta segments. Synthetic control templates were spiked into each sample at limiting dilution to estimate reads per starting template. Reads of 87 bp were generated by sequencing on the Illumina HiSeq System. On the authors' methods: PCR and sequencing errors were removed by merging closely related sequences with a nearest neighbor algorithm. TCR overlap was measured as the percentage of unique tumor TCR beta sequences also present in the same patient's peripheral blood. This immuneACCESS table, as held by TCRdb, lists in-frame sequences with V and J called but not all clones. Of the missing ones, under half trace to an unresolved V gene in checked studies; the others have no known cause. V and J calls and clone size are those listed in that table; D and trimming were worked out from the DNA. A total of more than 70,000 clones appear in this sample, more than 75% of them only once. 2% to 2.5% of the sample is held by the ten biggest clonotypes.

The source of the sample is a study of glioma-infiltrating T cells after dendritic cell vaccination (dated by TCRdb to 2015 to 2016). About the full investigation: The cohort included 15 or so glioblastoma patients drawn from Phase I and II dendritic cell vaccination trials, of whom 9 were newly diagnosed and 6 had recurrent disease. TCR sequencing metrics, including TIL content and tumor-blood repertoire overlap, were correlated with survival after dendritic cell vaccination. Each patient got three intradermal injections of the dendritic cell vaccine, spaced at biweekly intervals, in the arm below the axilla. The vaccine consisted of monocyte-derived dendritic cells cultured approximately seven days with IL-4 and GM-CSF, then pulsed overnight with autologous tumor lysate. In glioblastoma patients vaccinated with dendritic cells, deep sequencing of TCR beta CDR3 regions served to measure tumor-infiltrating lymphocyte content and to compare repertoires between tumor and blood. Between 2003 and 2012, patients were given autologous tumor lysate-pulsed dendritic cell vaccination.

Points the paper makes about the study in general: No direct relationship between TCR clonality and survival was found, suggesting a diverse polyclonal response may matter. The cohort was small and heterogeneous, and full blood and tumor sets were available for few patients, with initial-recurrent tumor pairs available for even fewer patients. Longer time to progression and overall survival after dendritic cell vaccination were predicted by higher estimated pretreatment TIL content. The TCR overlap response model with three groups was called speculative and said to need prospective validation.

The sample's time point label, in plain terms: after dendritic cell vaccination, including at tumor progression/relapse. Patients were selected on the basis of adequate residual fresh-frozen tumor tissue and more than two years of available survival data. Molecular status otherwise varied across the glioblastoma patients, but none of them carried an isocitrate dehydrogenase mutation. PBMC were collected before vaccination, two weeks after the third vaccination, and at tumor progression if progression occurred. The Qiagen DNeasy Blood extraction Kit was used for extraction of genomic DNA. The origin of this receptor is a human donor with glioblastoma. The sequencing used blood, collected after dendritic cell vaccination.

The CDR3 loop reads CASSFRGRGNTEAFF. The DNA reads as follows: TGTGCCAGCAGCTTCAGGGGAAGAGGGAACACTGAAGCTTTCTTT. Recombination connected TRBV7-9 to TRBJ1-1, and TRBD1 may be the D gene, going by 6 matching bases. From cysteine to phenylalanine, the CDR3 is 15 amino acids long. CDR3 DNA is the only sequence kept; it has 45 bases, read in frame from the first base. Cut back by 3 bases and 1 base, the V and J ends lie 12 bases apart. From the germline V gene (reference sequence), CDR1 is SEHNR and CDR2 is FQNEAQ. The reference TRBV7-9 and TRBJ1-1 proteins fill in what lies around the CDR3, so the full variable domain reads DTGVSQNPRHKITKRGQNVTFRCDPISEHNRLYWYRQTLGQGPEFLTYFQNEAQLEKSRLLSDRFSAERPKGSFSTLEIQRTEQGDSAMYLCASSFRGRGNTEAFFGQGTRLTVV.